Listed below are T cell receptor beta chains from one sample, sequenced in a study of T-cell memory formation after mild COVID-19. MiXCR, applied by TCRdb to the 5' RACE reads, yields one record per CDR3 protein. This table has roughly 300,000 distinct CDR3 sequences, roughly 15% appearing once. The sequenced material came from PBMCs or a T cell subset sorted from them (not recorded which). The origin of the receptors is a man between 18 and 29 years old who had mild COVID-19 (a few samples of this study predate the infection). Cell type and time point are not known. CDR3s include the opening cysteine and the closing phenylalanine or tryptophan. A D gene is named only where the DNA matches it firmly. Expanded clones get a size class; other rows say once, few or many, or leave the size out.

v_gene	d_gene	abundance	j_gene	CDR3aa	CDR3nt
TRBV9	NA	few	TRBJ2-5	CASSGRNQETQYF	TGTGCCAGCAGCGGACGCAACCAAGAGACCCAGTACTTC
TRBV10-1	TRBD2	NA	TRBJ2-1	CASSGLAGSVEQFF	TGCGCCAGCAGCGGACTAGCGGGGTCGGTTGAGCAGTTCTTC
TRBV6-5	TRBD2	few	TRBJ2-1	CASSQLAGGSGNEQFF	TGTGCCAGCAGCCAGTTAGCGGGGGGCTCTGGCAATGAGCAGTTCTTC
TRBV20-1	NA	NA	TRBJ2-3	CSARDRMLSYTQYF	TGCAGTGCTAGAGATCGGATGTTAAGTTATACGCAGTATTTT
TRBV7-8	TRBD1	NA	TRBJ2-7	CASSLDRDEQYF	TGTGCCAGCAGCCTTGACAGGGACGAGCAGTACTTC
TRBV2	NA	NA	TRBJ1-5	CASRRGREEQPQHF	TGTGCCAGCAGGAGGGGCAGGGAGGAACAGCCCCAGCATTTT
TRBV5-6	NA	NA	TRBJ1-1	CASSLVQSRGAAFF	TGTGCCAGCAGCTTGGTTCAAAGCAGGGGCGCGGCTTTCTTT
TRBV6-1	NA	few	TRBJ2-3	CASSPRKDTQYF	TGTGCCAGCAGCCCCCGGAAAGATACGCAGTATTTT
TRBV4-2	NA	many	TRBJ1-1	CASSQDHGGTEAFF	TGTGCCAGCAGCCAAGATCATGGGGGCACTGAAGCTTTCTTT
TRBV20-1	TRBD1	NA	TRBJ1-6	CSGLGPGTGIGSPLHF	TGCAGTGGCCTTGGTCCCGGGACAGGGATCGGGTCACCCCTCCACTTT
TRBV27	NA	few	TRBJ1-2	CASSFGSANYGYTF	TGTGCCAGCAGTTTCGGCAGCGCTAACTATGGCTACACCTTC
TRBV7-2	NA	NA	TRBJ1-2	CASTGRRYGYTF	TGTGCCAGTACGGGCAGGAGGTATGGCTACACCTTC
TRBV14	NA	few	TRBJ2-1	CASSLNLRVYNEQFF	TGTGCCAGCAGCCTCAACCTCAGGGTATACAATGAGCAGTTCTTC
TRBV20-1	NA	few	TRBJ2-3	CSASWQYSGSTDTQYF	TGCAGTGCTAGTTGGCAATATAGCGGTAGTACAGATACGCAGTATTTT
TRBV11-2	NA	NA	TRBJ1-2	CASSLGPYDRSYGYTF	TGTGCCAGCAGCTTAGGTCCTTACGACAGGTCCTATGGCTACACCTTC
TRBV12-3/TRBV12-4	NA	NA	TRBJ2-2	CASRFQIANTGELFF	TGTGCCAGCAGGTTTCAGATCGCGAACACCGGGGAGCTGTTTTTT
TRBV2	TRBD1	NA	TRBJ1-4	CASSVGQGFEKLFF	TGTGCCAGCAGCGTCGGACAGGGGTTTGAAAAACTGTTTTTT
TRBV11-3	TRBD1	NA	TRBJ2-1	CASSSRTGGFEQFF	TGTGCCAGCAGCTCGAGGACAGGGGGCTTTGAGCAGTTCTTC
TRBV5-4	NA	few	TRBJ2-7	CACSWDGSYEQYF	TGTGCCTGCAGCTGGGACGGCTCCTACGAGCAGTACTTC
TRBV7-8	TRBD1	once	TRBJ2-2	CASSPRTGVNTGELFF	TGTGCCAGCAGCCCGAGGACAGGGGTGAACACCGGGGAGCTGTTTTTT
TRBV6-2/TRBV6-3	NA	NA	TRBJ1-5	CASSYRNRNQPQHF	TGTGCCAGCAGTTACCGGAACCGCAATCAGCCCCAGCATTTT
TRBV4-1	TRBD1	NA	TRBJ2-7	CASSQGGTASSYEQYF	TGCGCCAGCAGCCAGGGTGGGACAGCGAGCTCCTACGAGCAGTACTTC
TRBV9	TRBD1	NA	TRBJ1-2	CASSADRDRKDYGYTF	TGTGCCAGCAGCGCCGACCGGGACAGGAAGGACTATGGCTACACCTTC
TRBV5-1	TRBD1	NA	TRBJ1-1	CASSLQTGSPEAFF	TGCGCCAGCAGCCTACAGACAGGGAGCCCTGAAGCTTTCTTT